Reported below is one T cell receptor beta chain. The same CDR3 is also encoded by other DNA sequences in this sample. Study processing details: Reference gene primer amplification gave nucleated cell count estimates. Sequenced by immunoSEQ multiplex PCR; TCRdb stores in-frame clones only, minus some. The V and J calls and clone size come from that table; D and trimming were worked out from the DNA. The sample records 200,000 to 250,000 clones, 86% being singletons. The CDR3 totals 15 residues. Germline CDR1 reads LNHDA; CDR2 reads SQIVND (reference sequence). With 1 base removed from V and 4 bases from J, the gap between germline ends came to 11 bases. This entry belongs to a study of blood T cell repertoires in COVID-19. Background on the study: The samples span acute and convalescent COVID-19 from the United States, Italy and Spain.

The specimen sequenced was peripheral blood. The rearrangement joins TRBV19 to TRBJ1-5; possibly TRBD1 for D (5 bases). The clonotype originates from a man older than 75 with acute or convalescent COVID-19. The CDR3 nucleotides are TGTGCCAGTAGTATAGGCGGCGGGGGGAATCAGCCCCAGCATTTT. This gives the protein CASSIGGGGNQPQHF.